These 21 T cell receptor beta chains came from one sample sequenced in a study of response to subunit inactivated influenza vaccine. TCRdb ran MiXCR on the RT-PCR reads and lists one entry per CDR3 protein. Among approximately 570,000 distinct CDR3 sequences listed, around 8% were seen once. The sequencing here drew on PBMCs from blood, taken about 23 months after vaccination. These receptors all stem from a man aged 45-69 years who received an inactivated influenza vaccine.

A few counts support this clonotype. This chain joins TRBV7-9 and TRBJ1-4; D unclear. Trimming took off 7 bases at V and 6 bases at J, with 15 bases between the two ends. The V gene's germline CDR1 is SEHNR and CDR2 FQNEAQ (reference sequence). This CDR3 has 14 residues. The CDR3 DNA is TGTGCCAGCACCTCTAGTGGGGTGTATGAAAAACTGTTTTTT. This encodes CASTSSGVYEKLFF. Variable domain in full (rest from reference TRBV7-9 and TRBJ1-4): DTGVSQNPRHKITKRGQNVTFRCDPISEHNRLYWYRQTLGQGPEFLTYFQNEAQLEKSRLLSDRFSAERPKGSFSTLEIQRTEQGDSAMYLCASTSSGVYEKLFFGSGTQLSVL.

This clonotype has only a few counts. The CDR3 bases are TGCAGCGTTGACGCAGGCGGCAGGGAGCAGTACTTC. This gives the protein CSVDAGGREQYF. The chain links TRBV29-1 to TRBJ2-7; D unclear. CDR1 and CDR2 from the germline V gene are SQVTM and ANQGSEA. The V end was cut by 3 bases, the J end by 7 bases, with 13 bases between. This CDR3 has 12 residues.

This clonotype was observed many times. V gene TRBV5-1 combines with J gene TRBJ1-1; 7 positions agree with TRBD1. Per germline, CDR1 SGHRS and CDR2 YFSETQ. The CDR3 loop spans 13 amino acids. Trimming at V came to 4 bases and at J to 4 bases, leaving 4 bases not matched to a gene. The DNA of the CDR3 is TGCGCCAGCAGCGTCCGGGACAGCACTGAAGCTTTCTTT. Protein sequence: CASSVRDSTEAFF. The complete variable domain, with remaining parts taken from reference TRBV5-1 and TRBJ1-1, reads KAGVTQTPRYLIKTRGQQVTLSCSPISGHRSVSWYQQTPGQGLQFLFEYFSETQRNKGNFPGRFSGRQFSNSRSEMNVSTLELGDSALYLCASSVRDSTEAFFGQGTRLTVV.

The sample holds many counts of this clonotype. The rearrangement links TRBV20-1 to TRBJ1-4, with 7 bases matching TRBD1. J lost 8 bases, V lost 6 bases, and 18 bases had no gene match. The CDR3 consists of 16 residues. Per the germline V gene, CDR1 is DFQATT and CDR2 is SNEGSKA (reference sequence). CDR3 region: CSAKEGNRGAREKLFF. The CDR3 bases are TGCAGTGCCAAAGAAGGGAACAGGGGAGCGCGCGAAAAACTGTTTTTT.

In its sample, this clonotype was seen many times. The chain couples TRBV12-3 or TRBV12-4 to TRBJ2-7, with 13 bases fitting TRBD2. The V segment lost 6 bases and the J segment 3 bases; nucleotides outside the gene matches: 11. This CDR3 is 17 amino acids long. CDR3 nucleotides: TGTGCCAGCAGCCCGGGACTAGCGGGGACTCTAAACTACGAGCAGTACTTC. It is translated as CASSPGLAGTLNYEQYF.

Only a few counts were recorded for this clonotype. The genes are TRBV4-2 and TRBJ1-1; 7 bases line up with TRBD1. The ends lost 2 bases at V and 0 bases at J; junction bases unmatched: 9. Germline CDR1 and CDR2: LGHNA and YNFKEQ. This CDR3 is 17 amino acids long. The DNA for the CDR3 is TGTGCCAGCAGCCAAACCGACAGGGACGTCATGAACACTGAAGCTTTCTTT. This sequence encodes CASSQTDRDVMNTEAFF.

This clonotype has at least ten counts. V gene TRBV29-1 combines with J gene TRBJ2-5; D is unresolved. The V and J ends lost 7 bases and 5 bases respectively, with 11 bases between them. From germline, CDR1 is SQVTM and CDR2 ANQGSEA. This CDR3 is 11 amino acids long. The CDR3 region has the DNA TGCAGCGCCCAATCCTGGGAGACCCAGTACTTC. Translated: CSAQSWETQYF.

The sample holds many counts of this clonotype. Germline is not matched at one junction end, which may reflect a read error. The J gene is TRBJ2-1, the V gene TRBV5-1, with D unclear. This CDR3 comprises 13 residues. Germline CDR1 reads SGHRS; CDR2 reads YFSETQ. This chain's CDR3 is CASSSDRHNEQFF. For the CDR3, the DNA is TGTGCCAGCAGCTCGGACCGCCACAATGAGCAGTTCTTC.

V usage is TRBV27 and J usage is TRBJ2-7; D is possibly TRBD2 (6 bases). The germline CDR1 and CDR2 sequences are MNHEY and SMNVEV (reference sequence). The CDR3 loop spans 15 amino acids. The V gene lost 3 bases and the J gene lost 4 bases, with 16 bases spanning the gap. In DNA, the CDR3 is TGTGCCAGCAGTTTTGGGGGGTTGGAAGCTTACGAGCAGTACTTC. As protein: CASSFGGLEAYEQYF.

This clonotype was counted a few times. The chain recombines TRBV7-2 with TRBJ2-7; 7 nucleotides line up with TRBD2. Looked up from germline, CDR1 is SGHTA and CDR2 is FQGNSA. The V segment lost 5 bases and the J segment 0 bases; nucleotides outside the gene matches: 7. The CDR3 has 15 amino acids. The CDR3 protein is CASSETVAGSYEQYF. As DNA, the CDR3 is TGTGCCAGCAGCGAAACCGTAGCGGGCTCCTACGAGCAGTACTTC.

This clonotype was recorded at least ten times. This chain connects TRBV4-1 to TRBJ2-1, with a possible D match to TRBD1 (6 bases). The CDR3 totals 15 residues. Germline values: CDR1 MGHRA, CDR2 YSYEKL. Trimming took off 3 bases at V and 1 base at J, with 10 bases between the two ends. The chain's CDR3 is CASSHRDISYNEQFF. Here the CDR3 DNA reads TGCGCCAGCAGCCACCGGGACATTTCCTACAATGAGCAGTTCTTC.

The sample holds a few counts of this clonotype. This chain links TRBV5-1 with TRBJ1-2; D remains ambiguous. V dropped 3 bases and J dropped 6 bases, with 9 bases sitting between them. This CDR3 is 12 amino acids long. Germline CDR1 SGHRS, CDR2 YFSETQ. CDR3 DNA: TGCGCCAGCAGCTCCGGGTCTCATGGCTACACCTTC. Translation gives CASSSGSHGYTF.

This clonotype was picked up many times. The chain uses TRBV12-3 or TRBV12-4 and TRBJ2-3; tentatively, D is TRBD1 or TRBD2 (5 bases each). Trimming left V 7 bases short and J 1 base short, with 15 bases between. CDR3 length equals 15 residues. Written as DNA, the CDR3 is TGTGCCAGCACCCGTGAGGGGAAACGCACAGATACGCAGTATTTT. It translates to CASTREGKRTDTQYF.

This clonotype came up a few times. The chain employs TRBV7-6 and TRBJ1-5, with 10 bases matching TRBD1. The germline V gene encodes CDR1 SGHVS and CDR2 FNYEAQ. Losses at the gene ends were 5 bases for V and 3 bases for J; bases not matched to a gene: 10. The CDR3 has 17 residues. The CDR3: CASSPAYGTGDNQPQHF. DNA for the CDR3: TGTGCCAGCAGCCCAGCGTACGGGACAGGGGACAATCAGCCCCAGCATTTT.

The CDR3 reads CASSPGPSGILTYNEQFF. CDR3 sequence (DNA): TGTGCCAGCAGCCCCGGTCCTAGCGGGATCTTAACCTACAATGAGCAGTTCTTC. The V and J genes are TRBV4-2 and TRBJ2-1, with 9 bases aligning to TRBD2. The length of the CDR3 is 18 residues. The germline V gene encodes CDR1 LGHNA and CDR2 YNFKEQ. With V trimmed by 4 bases and J by 2 bases, 12 bases remained unmatched.

This clonotype was found a few times. The chain is built from TRBV20-1 and TRBJ2-1, with TRBD2 as a possible D gene (6 bases). Trimming stripped 3 bases from V and 0 bases from J, with 12 bases between. Per germline, CDR1 DFQATT and CDR2 SNEGSKA (reference sequence). The CDR3 has 15 residues. The CDR3 is CSAREGPSSYNEQFF. The CDR3 DNA is TGCAGTGCTAGGGAGGGACCGAGCTCCTACAATGAGCAGTTCTTC.

This clonotype was seen a few times. V is TRBV7-2 and J is TRBJ2-7; tentative D call: TRBD2 (7 bases). Trimming removed 5 bases from V and 0 bases from J, with 17 bases in between. In germline, CDR1 is SGHTA, CDR2 FQGNSA. The CDR3 is 16 residues long. The DNA for the CDR3 is TGTGCCAGCAGCCCCCAGGGAGGGGGGATCTCCTACGAGCAGTACTTC. Translated, it gives CASSPQGGGISYEQYF.

In its sample, this clonotype was seen many times. This chain uses TRBV12-3 or TRBV12-4 with TRBJ2-3; D is unclear. The ends were cut back, 6 bases at V and 0 bases at J, with 4 bases in the middle. The length of the CDR3 is 12 residues. The CDR3 sequence is CASRSSTDTQYF. The CDR3 nucleotides read TGTGCCAGCAGATCAAGCACAGATACGCAGTATTTT.

This clonotype showed up many times. The rearrangement joins TRBV6-2 or TRBV6-3 to TRBJ2-3; D is unclear. Germline V lookup: CDR1 MNHEY, CDR2 SVGEGT. Trimming took off 6 bases at V and 4 bases at J, with 11 bases between the two ends. This CDR3 contains 13 residues. The CDR3 protein is CASSPPSPDTQYF. In DNA, the CDR3 is TGTGCCAGCAGCCCACCCAGCCCAGATACGCAGTATTTT.

This clonotype came up many times. The J gene is TRBJ2-5, the V gene TRBV5-1, with D uncertain. Germline lookup yields CDR1 SGHRS and CDR2 YFSETQ. V gave up 1 base and J gave up 3 bases, with 10 bases separating them. The CDR3 length is 14 residues. CDR3 sequence: CASSLSGREETQYF. The CDR3 DNA is TGCGCCAGCAGCTTGTCGGGTCGGGAAGAGACCCAGTACTTC.

This clonotype was seen repeatedly, ten times or more. The gene calls are TRBV2 and TRBJ2-5; perhaps TRBD1 as D (5 bases). Per the germline V gene, CDR1 is SNHLY and CDR2 is FYNNEI. This CDR3 is 16 amino acids long. V was cut by 2 bases and J by 1 base, with 14 bases left in between. CDR3 protein: CASSEHRQSGQETQYF. The CDR3 nucleotides are TGTGCCAGCAGTGAACACAGACAGTCCGGCCAAGAGACCCAGTACTTC.